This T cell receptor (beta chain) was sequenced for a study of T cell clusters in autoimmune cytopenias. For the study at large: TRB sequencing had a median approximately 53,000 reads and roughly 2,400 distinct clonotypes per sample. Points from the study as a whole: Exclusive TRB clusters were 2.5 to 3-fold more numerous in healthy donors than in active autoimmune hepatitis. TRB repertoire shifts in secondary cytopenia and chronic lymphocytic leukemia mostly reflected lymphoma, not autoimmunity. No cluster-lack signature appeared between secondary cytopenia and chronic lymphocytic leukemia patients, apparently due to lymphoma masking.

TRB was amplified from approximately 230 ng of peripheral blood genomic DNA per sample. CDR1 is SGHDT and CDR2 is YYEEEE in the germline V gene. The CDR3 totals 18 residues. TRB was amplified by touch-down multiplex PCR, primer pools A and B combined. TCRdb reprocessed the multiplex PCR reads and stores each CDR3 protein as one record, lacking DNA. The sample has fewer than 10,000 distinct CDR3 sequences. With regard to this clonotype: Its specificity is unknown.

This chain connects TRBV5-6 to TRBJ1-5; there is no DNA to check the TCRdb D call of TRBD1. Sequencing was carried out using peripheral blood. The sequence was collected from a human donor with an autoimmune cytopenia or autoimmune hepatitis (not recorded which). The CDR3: CASSRPPGGTGSNQPQHF.